What follows are 27 T cell receptor beta chains derived from one specimen sequenced in a study of blood T cell repertoires in COVID-19. Sequenced by immunoSEQ multiplex PCR; TCRdb stores in-frame clones only, minus some. The sample lists approximately 230,000 clones; approximately 82% were seen once. The sequencing input was PBMCs or T cells enriched from blood (not recorded which). The source is a man in his forties who had recovered from COVID-19.

This chain connects TRBV5-8 to TRBJ1-1; 8 nucleotides agree with TRBD1. This CDR3 contains 14 residues. Germline CDR1 and CDR2: SGHTS and YDEGEE. V lost 4 bases, J lost 4 bases, and 6 bases stayed unmatched. The CDR3 DNA sequence: TGTGCCAGCAGCCAACGGACAGGGAGCACTGAAGCTTTCTTT. It codes for CASSQRTGSTEAFF.

This clone was observed once. The chain couples TRBV4-1 to TRBJ1-5; 7 positions agree with TRBD1. The CDR3 contains 18 residues. CDR1 is MGHRA, CDR2 YSYEKL, per germline. The V gene end was trimmed by 0 bases and the J gene end by 6 bases; junction bases not matched to a gene: 14. The DNA of the CDR3 is TGCGCCAGCAGCCAAGAAGCGGCTCGGGAGACAGGGCCTCAGCCCCAGCATTTT. The encoded protein is CASSQEAARETGPQPQHF.

This rearrangement joins TRBV5-8 to TRBJ1-1; 7 bases fit TRBD1. V dropped 0 bases and J dropped 8; count of bases not matched to a gene: 13. CDR3 length equals 16 residues. In germline, CDR1 is SGHTS, CDR2 YDEGEE. Written as DNA, the CDR3 is TGTGCCAGCAGCTTGGCCAGCAACCTCCGGGACAGAGAAGCTTTCTTT. It yields the protein CASSLASNLRDREAFF.

About this clone: Other DNA sequences in the same sample also yield this CDR3. The rearrangement joins TRBV28 to TRBJ2-7; D not certain. V lost 8 bases to trimming and J lost 4 bases, with 9 bases between them. This CDR3 region has 11 residues. From germline, CDR1 is MDHEN and CDR2 SYDVKM. CDR3: CASGLSYEQYF. CDR3 sequence (DNA): TGTGCCAGCGGCCTTTCTTACGAGCAGTACTTC.

The V gene is TRBV7-3, the J gene TRBJ2-7; 8 bases match TRBD2. Germline V gene data show CDR1 as SGHTA and CDR2 as FQGTGA. The length of the CDR3 is 15 residues. V lost 5 bases to trimming and J lost 1 base; unmatched junction nucleotides: 7. In nucleotides, the CDR3 is TGTGCCAGCAGCCCAACCGGGACTAGGTCCTACGAGCAGTACTTC. Protein: CASSPTGTRSYEQYF.

This clone was counted once. This chain connects TRBV13 to TRBJ2-7; TRBD2 matches at 8 bases. The CDR3 has 15 amino acids. Losses at the gene ends were 6 bases for V and 2 bases for J; bases not matched to a gene: 9. Germline CDR1 reads PRHDT; CDR2 reads FYEKMQ (reference sequence). This CDR3 reads CASSSEAGAPYEQYF. CDR3 nucleotide sequence: TGTGCCAGCAGTTCTGAAGCGGGGGCTCCCTACGAGCAGTACTTC.

This chain uses TRBV4-2 with TRBJ2-3; 10 nucleotides line up with TRBD2. The V gene end was trimmed by 6 bases and the J gene end by 3 bases; junction bases not matched to a gene: 9. From germline, CDR1 is LGHNA and CDR2 YNFKEQ. The CDR3 is 16 residues long. CDR3 bases: TGTGCCAGCAGGTTCAGCGGGGGGGCCGGGACAGATACGCAGTATTTT. Protein sequence: CASRFSGGAGTDTQYF.

The V gene is TRBV6-5, the J gene TRBJ1-5; D is unresolved. From germline, CDR1 is MNHEY and CDR2 SVGAGI. V shed 0 bases and J shed 4 bases, with 7 bases lying between them. This CDR3 has 14 amino acids. The CDR3 region has the DNA TGTGCCAGCAGTTACTCGGCCCAGAATCAGCCCCAGCATTTT. Protein sequence: CASSYSAQNQPQHF.

The chain links TRBV7-2 to TRBJ2-7; D is perhaps TRBD2 (5 bases). The CDR3 consists of 15 residues. Trimming pared 0 bases from V and 2 bases from J, leaving 11 bases between. CDR1 is SGHTA, CDR2 FQGNSA, per germline. The CDR3 loop reads CASSLALGLTYEQYF. The CDR3 DNA sequence: TGTGCCAGCAGCTTAGCCCTAGGACTCACCTACGAGCAGTACTTC.

The gene calls are TRBV4-2 and TRBJ1-1; tentative D call: TRBD1 (5 bases). CDR1 is LGHNA and CDR2 is YNFKEQ in the germline V gene. The CDR3 loop spans 14 amino acids. V was shortened by 4 bases and J by 1 base, with 10 bases between the two germline ends. The CDR3 sequence is CASSPDTRNTEAFF. CDR3 sequence (DNA): TGTGCCAGCAGCCCGGACACCCGGAACACTGAAGCTTTCTTT.

CDR3 DNA: TGTGCCAGCAGCCCGCAGGGGCCCTCCGATGGCTACACCTTC. Translated: CASSPQGPSDGYTF. The chain has TRBV4-2 and TRBJ1-2, with D perhaps matching TRBD1 (6 bases). Germline V gene sequence: CDR1 LGHNA, CDR2 YNFKEQ. V shed 4 bases and J shed 6 bases, with 15 bases lying between them. The CDR3 spans 14 residues.

This clone was counted a few times. The chain couples TRBV10-3 to TRBJ2-7; 7 bases align to TRBD2. Germline V CDR1 and CDR2: ENHRY, SYGVKD. The CDR3 sequence is 12 residues long. The V and J ends lost 6 bases and 12 bases, in that order; junction bases with no gene match: 11. The CDR3 nucleotides read TGTGCCATCAGCTCTGGGGAGGGTATTTCGTACTTC. It codes for CAISSGEGISYF.

This clone was recorded once. The chain joins TRBV13 to TRBJ2-3; 7 bases align to TRBD2. CDR1 is PRHDT, CDR2 FYEKMQ, per germline (reference sequence). With V trimmed by 2 bases and J by 0 bases, 5 bases remained unmatched. The CDR3 loop spans 16 amino acids. CDR3 protein: CASSLTLADSTDTQYF. The CDR3 DNA reads as TGTGCCAGCAGCTTAACGCTAGCGGATAGCACAGATACGCAGTATTTT. Drawing the rest from reference TRBV13 and TRBJ2-3, the complete variable domain is AAGVIQSPRHLIKEKRETATLKCYPIPRHDTVYWYQQGPGQDPQFLISFYEKMQSDKGSIPDRFSAQQFSDYHSELNMSSLELGDSALYFCASSLTLADSTDTQYFGPGTRLTVL.

This sequence joins TRBV28 and TRBJ2-1; weak D call: TRBD2 (7 bases). The germline V gene encodes CDR1 MDHEN and CDR2 SYDVKM. The CDR3 is made up of 15 amino acids. Trimming took off 8 bases at V and 4 bases at J, with 18 bases between the two ends. The CDR3, as DNA: TGTGCCAGCTTGGTGGGGGGAGGGGGATACAATGAGCAGTTCTTC. Residues: CASLVGGGGYNEQFF. Based on the CDR3 plus reference TRBV28 and TRBJ2-1, the full variable domain is DVKVTQSSRYLVKRTGEKVFLECVQDMDHENMFWYRQDPGLGLRLIYFSYDVKMKEKGDIPEGYSVSREKKERFSLILESASTNQTSMYLCASLVGGGGYNEQFFGPGTRLTVL.

This clone appeared a single time. The J gene is TRBJ1-6, the V gene TRBV6-1; 7 bases fit TRBD1. The CDR3 length is 18 residues. Germline CDR1 MNHNS, CDR2 SASEGT. V gave up 2 bases and J gave up 8 bases; unmatched junction bases: 15. The CDR3 sequence is CASSEYGEGTAYHSPLHF. Written as DNA, the CDR3 is TGTGCCAGCAGTGAATACGGGGAAGGGACAGCTTACCATTCACCCCTCCACTTT.

This chain links TRBV7-8 with TRBJ1-1, with D possibly matching TRBD1 (5 bases). The germline CDR1 and CDR2 sequences are SGHVS and FQNEAQ. Trimming pared 5 bases from V and 6 bases from J, leaving 16 bases between. The length of the CDR3 is 14 residues. CDR3 DNA: TGTGCCAGCAGCCGACTGGGGCCAGGCGCTGAAGCTTTCTTT. Residues: CASSRLGPGAEAFF.

This chain joins TRBV3-1 (or the pseudogene TRBV3-2) and TRBJ2-7; no firm D call. Germline V gene lookup returns CDR1 LGHDT and CDR2 YNNKEL (reference sequence). The CDR3 totals 13 residues. Trimming cost V 2 bases and J 2 bases, with 7 bases left between them. CDR3 amino acids: CASSQSRTYEQYF. The DNA for the CDR3 is TGTGCCAGCAGCCAATCCAGGACCTACGAGCAGTACTTC.

The CDR3 sequence: CASRRGQADEQFF. The CDR3 DNA is TGTGCCAGCAGGAGGGGACAGGCGGATGAGCAGTTCTTC. This rearrangement joins TRBV6-5 to TRBJ2-1, with 8 positions matching TRBD1. J gave up 8 bases and V 6 bases, and 6 bases lay outside the gene matches. This CDR3 is 13 amino acids long. Germline CDR1 is MNHEY and CDR2 is SVGAGI.

J is TRBJ1-2 and V is TRBV5-1, with D perhaps matching TRBD1 (6 bases). The germline V and J ends were trimmed by 3 bases and 4 bases, with 16 bases remaining between them. Per the germline V gene, CDR1 is SGHRS and CDR2 is YFSETQ. This CDR3 has 15 amino acids. This chain's CDR3 is CASSSDQQGSYGYTF. The CDR3 DNA reads as TGCGCCAGCAGCTCGGACCAACAGGGTAGCTATGGCTACACCTTC.

This chain uses TRBV3-1 (or the pseudogene TRBV3-2) with TRBJ2-5; TRBD2 matches 11 bases. The CDR3 totals 14 residues. V gave up 4 bases and J gave up 5 bases; unmatched junction bases: 3. The germline CDR1 and CDR2 sequences are LGHDT and YNNKEL (reference sequence). CDR3 sequence: CASSRLAGRETQYF. The CDR3 DNA is TGTGCCAGCAGCCGACTAGCGGGAAGGGAGACCCAGTACTTC.

The chain uses TRBV12-3 or TRBV12-4 and TRBJ1-5; the D is unclear. Trimming removed 2 bases at V and 7 bases at J, with 6 bases between. CDR3 length: 12 amino acids. The CDR3 sequence: CASSLNRQPQHF. In DNA, the CDR3 is TGTGCCAGCAGTTTAAATCGGCAGCCCCAGCATTTT.

This clone was found once. The V call is TRBV3-1 (or the pseudogene TRBV3-2), the J call TRBJ2-2, with TRBD2 matching 7 bases. Germline assignment: CDR1 LGHDT and CDR2 YNNKEL (reference sequence). This CDR3 has 15 residues. The J segment lost 6 bases and the V segment lost 6 bases, leaving 10 bases of the junction unmatched. CDR3 residues: CASRPLGLVSGELFF. Here the CDR3 DNA reads TGTGCCAGCAGACCCCTCGGACTAGTCTCCGGGGAGCTGTTTTTT.

This clone occurred once. The chain uses TRBV12-3 or TRBV12-4 and TRBJ1-5; 7 nucleotides line up with TRBD1. Losses at the gene ends were 3 bases for V and 10 bases for J; bases not matched to a gene: 3. The CDR3 sequence is 12 residues long. The CDR3 loop reads CASSLRGLPQHF. The CDR3 DNA sequence: TGTGCCAGCAGTTTGAGGGGGCTACCCCAGCATTTT.

CDR3 coding DNA: TGTGCCAGCAGCCTCCAAGGCCTCGGGGGGCAAGAGACCCAGTACTTC. Its translation: CASSLQGLGGQETQYF. The chain has TRBV7-3 and TRBJ2-5, with 7 bases aligning to TRBD2. The J segment lost 2 bases and the V segment lost 5 bases, leaving 11 bases of the junction unmatched. The CDR3 covers 16 residues. CDR1 and CDR2 (germline): SGHTA, FQGTGA.

The rearrangement joins TRBV11-2 to TRBJ1-3; the D gene is possibly TRBD1 (5 bases). The CDR3 is made up of 16 amino acids. Germline-derived CDR1 and CDR2 are SGHAT and FQNNGV. Trimming removed 0 bases at V and 0 bases at J, with 9 bases between. The CDR3 DNA reads TGTGCCAGCAGCTTAGAGGTGGGGGGCTCTGGAAACACCATATATTTT. The encoded protein is CASSLEVGGSGNTIYF. Looking up the rest from reference TRBV11-2 and TRBJ1-3 gives the full variable domain: EAGVAQSPRYKIIEKRQSVAFWCNPISGHATLYWYQQILGQGPKLLIQFQNNGVVDDSQLPKDRFSAERLKGVDSTLKIQPAKLEDSAVYLCASSLEVGGSGNTIYFGEGSWLTVV.

The chain joins TRBV5-1 to TRBJ2-2; TRBD2 is a possible D gene (5 bases). Per germline, CDR1 SGHRS and CDR2 YFSETQ. CDR3 size: 16 residues. V lost 3 bases and J 0 bases, leaving 12 bases between the germline ends. The chain's CDR3 is CASSSRTGTNTGELFF. Here the CDR3 DNA reads TGCGCCAGCAGCTCTCGGACGGGGACGAACACCGGGGAGCTGTTTTTT.

The CDR3 loop reads CASSIDQGYQPQHF. DNA for the CDR3: TGTGCCAGTAGTATAGATCAGGGTTATCAGCCCCAGCATTTT. The chain joins TRBV19 to TRBJ1-5, with a weak D call TRBD1 (5 bases). CDR3 size: 14 residues. The germline V gene encodes CDR1 LNHDA and CDR2 SQIVND (reference sequence). With 0 bases removed from V and 5 bases from J, the gap between germline ends came to 8 bases.